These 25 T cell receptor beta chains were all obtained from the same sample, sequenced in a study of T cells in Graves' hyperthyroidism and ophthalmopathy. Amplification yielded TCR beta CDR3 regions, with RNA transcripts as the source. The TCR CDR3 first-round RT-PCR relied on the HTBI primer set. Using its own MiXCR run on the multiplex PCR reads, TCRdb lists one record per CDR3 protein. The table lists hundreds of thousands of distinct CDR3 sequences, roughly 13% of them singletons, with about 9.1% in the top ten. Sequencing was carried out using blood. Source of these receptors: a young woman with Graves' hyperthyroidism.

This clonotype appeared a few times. CDR3 nucleotides: TGTGCCAGCTCACCAGGGGTCCAGGGCTCTGGGGCCAACGTCCTGACTTTC. This translates into CASSPGVQGSGANVLTF. The chain links TRBV28 to TRBJ2-6, with a weak D call TRBD1 (6 bases). V was pared by 8 bases and J by 0 bases, with 17 bases between. The CDR3 covers 17 residues. Germline-derived CDR1 and CDR2 are MDHEN and SYDVKM.

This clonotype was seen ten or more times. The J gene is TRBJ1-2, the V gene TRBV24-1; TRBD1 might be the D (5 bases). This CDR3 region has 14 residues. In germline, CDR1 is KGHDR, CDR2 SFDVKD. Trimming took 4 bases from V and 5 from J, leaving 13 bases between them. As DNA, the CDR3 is TGTGCCACCAGTGAGCCAGGGATTCAGTATGGCTACACCTTC. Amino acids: CATSEPGIQYGYTF.

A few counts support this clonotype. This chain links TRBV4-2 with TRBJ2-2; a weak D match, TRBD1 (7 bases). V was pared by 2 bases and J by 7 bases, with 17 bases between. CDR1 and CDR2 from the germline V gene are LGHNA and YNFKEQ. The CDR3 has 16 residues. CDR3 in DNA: TGTGCCAGCAGCCAACACGCGGGGACAGTCGGCGGGGAGCTGTTTTTT. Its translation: CASSQHAGTVGGELFF.

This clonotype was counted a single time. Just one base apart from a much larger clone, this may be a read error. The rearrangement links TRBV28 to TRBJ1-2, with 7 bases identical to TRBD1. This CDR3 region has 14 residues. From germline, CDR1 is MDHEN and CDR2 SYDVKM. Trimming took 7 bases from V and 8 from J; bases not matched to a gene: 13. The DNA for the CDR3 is TGTGCCAGCACCTCACCGGGACAGTTGGGGGGCTACACCTTC. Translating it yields CASTSPGQLGGYTF.

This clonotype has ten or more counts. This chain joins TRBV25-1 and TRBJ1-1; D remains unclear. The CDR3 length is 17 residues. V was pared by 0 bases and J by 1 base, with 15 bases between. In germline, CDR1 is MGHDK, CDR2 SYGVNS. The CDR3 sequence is CASSEYITAGENTEAFF. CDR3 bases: TGTGCCAGCAGTGAATACATCACCGCCGGGGAGAACACTGAAGCTTTCTTT.

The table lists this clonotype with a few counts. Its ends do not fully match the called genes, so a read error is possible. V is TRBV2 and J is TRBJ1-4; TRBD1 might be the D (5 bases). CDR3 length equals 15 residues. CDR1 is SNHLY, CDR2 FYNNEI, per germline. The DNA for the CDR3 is TGTGCCGGCAGTGAAGGCAGGGCCGAACATGAAAAACTGTTTTTT. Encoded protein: CAGSEGRAEHEKLFF.

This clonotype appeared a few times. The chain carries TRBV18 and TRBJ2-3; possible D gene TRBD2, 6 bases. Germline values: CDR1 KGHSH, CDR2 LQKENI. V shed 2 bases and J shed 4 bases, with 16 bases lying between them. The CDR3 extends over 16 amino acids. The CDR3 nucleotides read TGTGCCAGCTCACCATACAGTGGCGGGAACGCAGATACGCAGTATTTT. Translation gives CASSPYSGGNADTQYF.

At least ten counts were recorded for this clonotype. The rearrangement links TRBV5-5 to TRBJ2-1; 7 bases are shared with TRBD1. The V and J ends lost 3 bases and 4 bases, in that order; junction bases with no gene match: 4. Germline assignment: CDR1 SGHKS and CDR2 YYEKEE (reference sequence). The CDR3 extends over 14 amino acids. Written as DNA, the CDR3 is TGTGCCAGCAGCTGGACAGGCATATACAATGAGCAGTTCTTC. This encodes CASSWTGIYNEQFF.

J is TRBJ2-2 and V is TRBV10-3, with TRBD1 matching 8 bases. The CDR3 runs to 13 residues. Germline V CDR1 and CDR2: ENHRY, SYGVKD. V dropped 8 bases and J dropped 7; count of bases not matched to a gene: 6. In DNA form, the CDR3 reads TGTGCCATCGGAACAGGGGGAGGCGGGGAGCTGTTTTTT. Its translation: CAIGTGGGGELFF.

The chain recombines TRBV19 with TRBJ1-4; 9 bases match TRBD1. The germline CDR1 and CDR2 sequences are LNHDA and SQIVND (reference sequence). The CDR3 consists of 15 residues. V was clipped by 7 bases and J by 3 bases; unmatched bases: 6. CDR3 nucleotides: TGTGCCAGTAATCAACAGGGGGCGCCTAATGAAAAACTGTTTTTT. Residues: CASNQQGAPNEKLFF.

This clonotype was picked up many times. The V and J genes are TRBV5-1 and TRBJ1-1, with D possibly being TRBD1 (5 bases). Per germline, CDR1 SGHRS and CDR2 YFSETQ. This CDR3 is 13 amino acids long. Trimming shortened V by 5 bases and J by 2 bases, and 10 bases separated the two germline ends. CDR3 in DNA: TGCGCCAGCAGATTCCAGGGTAACACTGAAGCTTTCTTT. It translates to CASRFQGNTEAFF.

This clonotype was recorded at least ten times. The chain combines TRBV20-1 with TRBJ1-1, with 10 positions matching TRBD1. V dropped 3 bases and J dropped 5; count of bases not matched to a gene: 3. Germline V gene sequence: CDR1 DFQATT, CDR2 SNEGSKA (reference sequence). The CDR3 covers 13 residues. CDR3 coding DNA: TGCAGTGCTAGCCGGGACAGGGGTACTGAAGCTTTCTTT. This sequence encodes CSASRDRGTEAFF.

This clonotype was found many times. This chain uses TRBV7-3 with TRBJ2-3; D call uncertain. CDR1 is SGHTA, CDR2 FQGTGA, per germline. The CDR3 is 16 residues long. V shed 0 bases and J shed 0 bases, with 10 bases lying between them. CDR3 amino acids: CASSLTPLESTDTQYF. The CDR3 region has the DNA TGTGCCAGCAGCTTAACGCCACTGGAGAGCACAGATACGCAGTATTTT.

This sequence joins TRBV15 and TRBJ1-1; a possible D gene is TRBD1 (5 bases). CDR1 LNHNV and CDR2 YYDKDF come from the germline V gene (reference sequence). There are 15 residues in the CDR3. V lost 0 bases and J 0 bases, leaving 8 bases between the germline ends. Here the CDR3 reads CATSRDLGVNTEAFF. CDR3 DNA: TGTGCCACCAGCAGAGATTTAGGGGTGAACACTGAAGCTTTCTTT.

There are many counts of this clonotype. The CDR3 here is CASSSDRKAEQYF. The DNA of the CDR3 is TGTGCCAGCAGTTCGGACAGGAAGGCCGAGCAGTACTTC. The chain recombines TRBV6-2 or TRBV6-3 with TRBJ2-7, with TRBD1 identical over 7 bases. Germline lookup yields CDR1 MNHEY and CDR2 SVGEGT. CDR3 size: 13 residues. Unmatched junction bases numbered 6, after V lost 4 bases and J lost 6 bases.

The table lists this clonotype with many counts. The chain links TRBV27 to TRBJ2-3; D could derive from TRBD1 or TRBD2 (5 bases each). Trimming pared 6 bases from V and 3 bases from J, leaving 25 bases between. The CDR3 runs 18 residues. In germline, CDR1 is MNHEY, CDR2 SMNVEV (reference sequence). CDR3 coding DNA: TGTGCCAGCAGCCCTTATTGGGGGACGACGAGGGTTACAGATACGCAGTATTTT. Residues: CASSPYWGTTRVTDTQYF.

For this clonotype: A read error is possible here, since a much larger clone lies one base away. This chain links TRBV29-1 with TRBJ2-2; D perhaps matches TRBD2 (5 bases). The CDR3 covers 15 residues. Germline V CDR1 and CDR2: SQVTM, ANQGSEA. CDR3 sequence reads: CSVTLGVGNTGELLF. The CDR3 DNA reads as TGCAGCGTAACCTTGGGTGTCGGAAACACCGGGGAGCTGCTTTTT.

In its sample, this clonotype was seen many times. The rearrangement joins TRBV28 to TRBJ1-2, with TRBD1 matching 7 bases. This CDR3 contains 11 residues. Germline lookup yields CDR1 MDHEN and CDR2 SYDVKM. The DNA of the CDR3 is TGTGCTACAGGGGAAATCTATGGCTACACCTTC. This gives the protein CATGEIYGYTF.

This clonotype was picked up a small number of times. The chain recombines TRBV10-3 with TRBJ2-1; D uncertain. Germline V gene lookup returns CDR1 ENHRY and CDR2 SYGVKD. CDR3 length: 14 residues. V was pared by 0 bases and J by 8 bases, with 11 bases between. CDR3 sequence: CAISESKGFDEQFF. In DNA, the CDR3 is TGTGCCATCAGTGAGTCGAAGGGTTTTGATGAGCAGTTCTTC.

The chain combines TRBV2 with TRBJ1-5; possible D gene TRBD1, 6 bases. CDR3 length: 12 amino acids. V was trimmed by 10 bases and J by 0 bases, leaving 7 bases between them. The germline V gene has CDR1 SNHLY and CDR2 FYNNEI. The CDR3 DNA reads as TGTGCCACCAGGGGTAGCAATCAGCCCCAGCATTTT. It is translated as CATRGSNQPQHF.

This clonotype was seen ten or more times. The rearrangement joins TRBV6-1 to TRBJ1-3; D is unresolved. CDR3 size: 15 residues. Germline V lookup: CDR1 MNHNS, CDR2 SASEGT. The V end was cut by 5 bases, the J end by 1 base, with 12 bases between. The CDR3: CASSFTTESGNTIYF. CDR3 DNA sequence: TGTGCCAGCAGTTTTACGACGGAATCTGGAAACACCATATATTTT.

Written as DNA, the CDR3 is TGTGCCAGCAGCCCGCGTCCGGGACAGGGATACTCCTACGAGCAGTACTTC. This encodes CASSPRPGQGYSYEQYF. V is TRBV7-2 and J is TRBJ2-7; 9 bases are a match to TRBD1. The CDR3 runs 17 residues. V dropped 5 bases and J dropped 0; count of bases not matched to a gene: 11. Germline-derived CDR1 and CDR2 are SGHTA and FQGNSA.

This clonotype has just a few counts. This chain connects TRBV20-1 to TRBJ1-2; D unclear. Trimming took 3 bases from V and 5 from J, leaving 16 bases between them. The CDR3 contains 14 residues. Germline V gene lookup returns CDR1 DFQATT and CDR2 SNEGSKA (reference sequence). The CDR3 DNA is TGCAGTGCTAGGCCCCCGGTGGGAGAGTATGGCTACACCTTC. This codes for CSARPPVGEYGYTF.

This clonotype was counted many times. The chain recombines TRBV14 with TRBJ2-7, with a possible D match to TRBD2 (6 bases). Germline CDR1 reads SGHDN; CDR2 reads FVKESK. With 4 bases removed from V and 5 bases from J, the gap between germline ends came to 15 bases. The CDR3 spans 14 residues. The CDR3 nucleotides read TGTGCCAGCAGCCCCCGTGGAGGGCTAAACGAGCAGTACTTC. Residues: CASSPRGGLNEQYF.

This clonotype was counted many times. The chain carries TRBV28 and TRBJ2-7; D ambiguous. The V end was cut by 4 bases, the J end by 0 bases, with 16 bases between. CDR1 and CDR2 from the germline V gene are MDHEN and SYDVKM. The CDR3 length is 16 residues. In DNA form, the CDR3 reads TGTGCCAGCAGTTATCCTCACTCAAAACTCTCCTACGAGCAGTACTTC. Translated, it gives CASSYPHSKLSYEQYF. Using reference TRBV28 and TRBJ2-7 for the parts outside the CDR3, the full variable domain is DVKVTQSSRYLVKRTGEKVFLECVQDMDHENMFWYRQDPGLGLRLIYFSYDVKMKEKGDIPEGYSVSREKKERFSLILESASTNQTSMYLCASSYPHSKLSYEQYFGPGTRLTVT.